Reported below is one TCR beta chain. Its antigen remains unknown. This sample is part of a study of T cell responses to AZD1222 COVID-19 vaccine. Study in general: Second-dose intervals near 4 or 12 weeks were combined.

Assay used: immunoSEQ multiplex PCR; TCRdb lists only in-frame clones, some missing. This repertoire shows 90,000 to 100,000 clones, approximately 87% found once; its top ten account for less than 3.5%. The CDR3 length is 16 residues. Germline V CDR1 and CDR2: SGHRS, YFSETQ. The V and J ends lost 0 bases and 0 bases respectively, with 13 bases between them. Study conclusions and caveats: White British donors predominated, females outnumbered males, and clonal diversity was possibly underestimated.

V usage is TRBV5-1 and J usage is TRBJ2-7; D gene unclear. Sequenced here: peripheral blood, sampled on day 0 of AZD1222 vaccination. This TCR derives from an adult in good health. CDR3: CASSLALQLGSYEQYF. In DNA form, the CDR3 reads TGCGCCAGCAGCTTGGCCTTACAGTTAGGCTCCTACGAGCAGTACTTC.